These 2 T cell receptor beta chains were sequenced from one sample in a study of cytomegalovirus exposure and HLA in healthy donors. Use of 60 Vbeta and 13 Jbeta primers characterized the PCR. Sequencing was performed with immunoSEQ multiplex PCR; in TCRdb, only in-frame clones are kept and a portion is missing. This table has some 130,000 clones, around 75% appearing once. The material sequenced was PBMCs. The receptor source for this set is a man aged 30 to 45 in good health and CMV-seronegative.

The V call is TRBV11-2, the J call TRBJ1-1, with no clear D. The CDR3 runs 13 residues. Trimming shortened V by 0 bases and J by 4 bases, and 6 bases separated the two germline ends. CDR1 is SGHAT and CDR2 is FQNNGV in the germline V gene. DNA of the CDR3: TGTGCCAGCAGCTTAGACGGGGTCACTGAAGCTTTCTTT. It codes for CASSLDGVTEAFF. The variable domain in full, with the rest retrieved from reference TRBV11-2 and TRBJ1-1, is EAGVAQSPRYKIIEKRQSVAFWCNPISGHATLYWYQQILGQGPKLLIQFQNNGVVDDSQLPKDRFSAERLKGVDSTLKIQPAKLEDSAVYLCASSLDGVTEAFFGQGTRLTVV.

Regarding this clone: The junction departs from germline at one end; a sequencing error may be responsible. The chain links TRBV6-1 to TRBJ2-6, with 7 bases that match TRBD1. Germline V gene sequence: CDR1 MNHNS, CDR2 SASEGT. The CDR3 is made up of 16 amino acids. Here the CDR3 reads CASSDRGISGANGLTF. The CDR3 bases are TGTGCCAGCAGTGACAGGGGGATATCTGGGGCCAACGGCCTGACTTTC.